One and the same sample provided the 29 T cell receptor beta chains below, sequenced in a study of molecular identifiers for immune sequencing clone quantification. TCRdb fed the PCR reads into MiXCR, producing one record per CDR3 protein. This table has 85,000 to 100,000 distinct CDR3 sequences, roughly a fifth appearing once. Sequencing used naive CD8+ T cells from blood, with Jurkat cell RNA spiked in. Subset: FACS-sorted CD8+CD4-CCR7+CD45RA+ naive T cells. The receptors originated from a human donor in good health. Some libraries in this study had Jurkat cell RNA spiked in.

This clonotype was picked up a small number of times. The V call is TRBV12-3 or TRBV12-4, the J call TRBJ2-5; 9 bases fit TRBD1. The CDR3 contains 14 residues. After removal of 3 bases from V and 5 bases from J, the junction contained 4 bases not matched to a gene. The CDR3 here is CASSFTGGKETQYF. Here the CDR3 DNA reads TGTGCCAGCAGTTTTACAGGGGGCAAGGAGACCCAGTACTTC.

This clonotype was recorded many times. This sequence joins TRBV28 and TRBJ2-3, with 8 bases lining up with TRBD1. J lost 2 bases, V lost 5 bases, and 9 bases had no gene match. CDR1 and CDR2 from the germline V gene are MDHEN and SYDVKM. The CDR3 has 16 amino acids. In DNA form, the CDR3 reads TGTGCCAGCAGTCCCGGGACAGGTGTTATCACAGATACGCAGTATTTT. Amino acids: CASSPGTGVITDTQYF.

Only a few counts were recorded for this clonotype. The chain links TRBV20-1 to TRBJ2-7; 10 bases are a match to TRBD2. There are 16 residues in the CDR3. V shed 3 bases and J 4 bases; nucleotides not matched to a gene: 12. Germline CDR1 and CDR2: DFQATT and SNEGSKA (reference sequence). Here the CDR3 DNA reads TGCAGTGCTAGCCCCGGGGAACTAGCGGGGCTGTACGAGCAGTACTTC. Translated: CSASPGELAGLYEQYF.

This clonotype was counted between two and nine times. The chain couples TRBV7-9 to TRBJ2-7; D not resolved. The germline gives CDR1 SEHNR, CDR2 FQNEAQ (reference sequence). Trimming removed 1 base from V and 5 bases from J, with 6 bases in between. The CDR3 is made up of 12 amino acids. The CDR3 DNA reads as TGTGCCAGCAGCTTAGACCGGGACGAGCAGTACTTC. This codes for CASSLDRDEQYF.

Concerning this clonotype itself: This may stem from a read error, because a much larger clone lies one nucleotide away. The CDR3 here is CATNRDNRTGKLFF. DNA for the CDR3: TGTGCCACGAACCGGGACAATCGCACCGGGAAGCTGTTTTTT. This rearrangement joins TRBV7-9 to TRBJ2-2; D perhaps matches TRBD1 (6 bases). In germline, CDR1 is SEHNR, CDR2 FQNEAQ (reference sequence). The CDR3 runs to 14 residues.

The gene calls are TRBV6-6 and TRBJ2-5, with D unresolved. Trimming removed 0 bases at V and 1 base at J, with 12 bases between. This CDR3 region has 16 residues. The germline CDR1 and CDR2 sequences are MNHNY and SVGAGI (reference sequence). CDR3 amino acids: CASSYSDGRSQETQYF. The CDR3 bases are TGTGCCAGCAGTTACTCTGACGGACGCAGCCAAGAGACCCAGTACTTC.

In its sample, this clonotype was seen a few times. The chain recombines TRBV2 with TRBJ1-1, with 7 nucleotides matching TRBD1. Per the germline V gene, CDR1 is SNHLY and CDR2 is FYNNEI. The trim removed 6 bases at V and 0 bases at J, leaving 16 bases unmatched. The CDR3 loop spans 18 amino acids. CDR3 sequence (DNA): TGTGCCAGCAGACATTCCCCTAGCGGGACAGCAATGAACACTGAAGCTTTCTTT. It encodes CASRHSPSGTAMNTEAFF.

This clonotype came up a few times. V and J are TRBV18 and TRBJ2-3, with 8 bases fitting TRBD1. Trimming at V came to 5 bases and at J to 2 bases, leaving 12 bases not matched to a gene. This CDR3 comprises 17 residues. Germline values: CDR1 KGHSH, CDR2 LQKENI. The CDR3 DNA is TGTGCCAGCTCAGAGCGGACAGGGAGTGGTACCACAGATACGCAGTATTTT. Translating gives CASSERTGSGTTDTQYF.

There are a few counts of this clonotype. This sequence joins TRBV29-1 and TRBJ2-1; D gene unclear. Germline CDR1 SQVTM, CDR2 ANQGSEA. Trimming took off 3 bases at V and 6 bases at J, with 9 bases between the two ends. The CDR3 is made up of 12 amino acids. The CDR3 nucleotides read TGCAGCGTTGAGTTACTGGGCAATGAGCAGTTCTTC. Its translation is CSVELLGNEQFF.

Remarks on this clonotype: Mismatch with germline at one junction end may stem from a read error. V and J are TRBV2 and TRBJ1-1; D uncertain. The CDR3 has 10 amino acids. The germline V gene encodes CDR1 SNHLY and CDR2 FYNNEI. The chain's CDR3 is CAKTDTEAFF. The CDR3 nucleotides read TGTGCCAAAACCGACACAGAAGCTTTCTTT.

This clonotype was recorded many times. The chain recombines TRBV4-3 with TRBJ1-1, with 7 bases lining up with TRBD1. The germline CDR1 and CDR2 sequences are LGHNA and YSLEER. There are 15 residues in the CDR3. V dropped 5 bases and J dropped 6; count of bases not matched to a gene: 12. The CDR3 sequence: CASSFDREFRAEAFF. CDR3 nucleotide sequence: TGCGCCAGCAGCTTCGACAGGGAATTTCGGGCTGAAGCTTTCTTT.

This clonotype has just a few counts. A junction boundary mismatches the germline segment, possibly from a read error. The chain recombines TRBV7-2 with TRBJ2-7, with 7 bases matching TRBD2. Germline CDR1 is SGHTA and CDR2 is FQGNSA. The CDR3 loop spans 16 amino acids. The CDR3 spells CASSPLRRDYSYERYF. The DNA for the CDR3 is TGTGCCAGCAGCCCACTGCGACGGGACTATTCCTACGAGCGGTACTTC.

This clonotype occurred many times. The chain is built from TRBV5-5 and TRBJ1-4; 10 nucleotides line up with TRBD1. The length of the CDR3 is 20 residues. Germline lookup yields CDR1 SGHKS and CDR2 YYEKEE (reference sequence). V was clipped by 1 base and J by 0 bases; unmatched bases: 12. The CDR3 region has the DNA TGTGCCAGCAGCTTGAGGGTCAGAGGGACAGGGGATGCAACTAATGAAAAACTGTTTTTT. It yields the protein CASSLRVRGTGDATNEKLFF.

The table lists this clonotype with a count of one. At one end, the junction sequence differs from germline, possibly due to a read error. The chain carries TRBV7-9 and TRBJ2-7; D remains unclear. The CDR3 loop spans 14 amino acids. In germline, CDR1 is SEHNR, CDR2 FQNEAQ (reference sequence). DNA for the CDR3: TGTGCCAGCTGCTTAGGCACCTGGGACTACGAGCAGTACTTC. This gives the protein CASCLGTWDYEQYF.

This clonotype was counted many times. V is TRBV27 and J is TRBJ2-1, with TRBD2 matching 11 bases. This CDR3 spans 16 amino acids. From germline, CDR1 is MNHEY and CDR2 SMNVEV (reference sequence). Losses at the gene ends were 2 bases for V and 1 base for J; bases not matched to a gene: 1. CDR3 region: CASSLLAGGSYNEQFF. The CDR3 DNA follows: TGTGCCAGCAGTTTACTAGCGGGAGGTTCCTACAATGAGCAGTTCTTC.

As regards this clonotype: This CDR3 fails to terminate in the conserved phenylalanine or tryptophan, so it likely reflects a read error. The chain combines TRBV6-5 with TRBJ1-2, with D perhaps TRBD1 (5 bases). This CDR3 region has 13 residues. The V end lost 7 bases, the J end lost 6 bases, and 15 bases lay between the germline ends. CDR1 MNHEY and CDR2 SVGAGI come from the germline V gene. The CDR3 bases are TGTGCCAGCACCAATTCGTTGGGGGATGGCTACACCCTC. Translated: CASTNSLGDGYTL.

This chain joins TRBV10-3 and TRBJ2-7; 8 positions agree with TRBD1. The CDR3 sequence is 14 residues long. Germline CDR1 ENHRY, CDR2 SYGVKD. J lost 3 bases, V lost 5 bases, and 6 bases had no gene match. The CDR3 bases are TGTGCCATCAGTTCCGGACAGGGTTACTACGAGCAGTACTTC. It specifies CAISSGQGYYEQYF.

In this sample, this clonotype turned up many times. V gene TRBV4-3 combines with J gene TRBJ2-1; D uncertain. The V gene's germline CDR1 is LGHNA and CDR2 YSLEER. The V gene lost 0 bases and the J gene lost 9 bases, with 6 bases spanning the gap. The CDR3 is made up of 12 amino acids. CDR3 in DNA: TGCGCCAGCAGCCAAGATTGGGGTGAGCAGTTCTTC. Protein: CASSQDWGEQFF.

This sequence joins TRBV13 and TRBJ2-1, with D possibly TRBD2 on 6 matching bases. V lost 5 bases to trimming and J lost 10 bases, with 15 bases between them. Germline V gene data show CDR1 as PRHDT and CDR2 as FYEKMQ (reference sequence). The CDR3 runs to 13 residues. CDR3 nucleotide sequence: TGTGCCAGCAGCCCAAGGGAGGTTTGGGAGCAGTTCTTC. Amino acids: CASSPREVWEQFF.

This clonotype showed up many times. V gene TRBV6-6 combines with J gene TRBJ2-3, with D maybe TRBD1 (6 bases). Germline V lookup: CDR1 MNHNY, CDR2 SVGAGI (reference sequence). The V and J ends lost 0 bases and 0 bases respectively, with 16 bases between them. The CDR3 is 18 amino acids. The CDR3 DNA reads as TGTGCCAGCAGTTACTCGAGCGGTTCGGGGACAAGCACAGATACGCAGTATTTT. Its protein product is CASSYSSGSGTSTDTQYF.

V and J are TRBV6-2 or TRBV6-3 and TRBJ2-4; D is unresolved. CDR3 length: 16 residues. Trimming took 2 bases from V and 0 from J, leaving 11 bases between them. Per germline, CDR1 MNHEY and CDR2 SVGEGT. The DNA for the CDR3 is TGTGCCAGCAGTTACACATTAACCGAAGCCAAAAACATTCAGTACTTC. This codes for CASSYTLTEAKNIQYF.

As concerns this clonotype: The junction shows a germline mismatch at one end, possibly a read error. The gene calls are TRBV7-3 and TRBJ2-2; D is possibly TRBD2 (5 bases). The V gene's germline CDR1 is SGHTA and CDR2 FQGTGA. The CDR3 totals 17 residues. The CDR3, as DNA: TGTGCCAGCAGCGACTTGCCGGCAGTCGCGAACACCGGGGAGCTGTCTTTT. It is translated as CASSDLPAVANTGELSF.

This clonotype was seen once. This could be a read error, since a much larger clone is one nucleotide away. This rearrangement joins TRBV7-9 to TRBJ1-4, with D unresolved. This CDR3 has 12 amino acids. From germline, CDR1 is SEHNR and CDR2 FQNEAQ (reference sequence). The CDR3 coding sequence is TGTGCCGGCAGCTCGAGTTCCGAAAAACTGTTTTTT. Residues: CAGSSSSEKLFF.

This clonotype was counted many times. The chain links TRBV6-1 to TRBJ1-5, with D possibly matching TRBD1 (6 bases). Trimming stripped 8 bases from V and 4 bases from J, with 18 bases between. The CDR3 loop spans 15 amino acids. Germline lookup yields CDR1 MNHNS and CDR2 SASEGT. The CDR3 DNA is TGTGCCAGCTTGGGCGGAAGCGGGACAAATCAGCCCCAGCATTTT. Protein: CASLGGSGTNQPQHF.

There are a few counts of this clonotype. This chain links TRBV7-8 with TRBJ2-1, with 8 bases matching TRBD2. J lost 2 bases, V lost 1 base, and 7 bases had no gene match. The CDR3 covers 17 residues. The germline CDR1 and CDR2 sequences are SGHVS and FQNEAQ. CDR3 in amino acids: CASSLVAGGAAYNEQFF. The CDR3 nucleotides are TGTGCCAGCAGCTTAGTTGCCGGGGGGGCGGCCTACAATGAGCAGTTCTTC.

This clonotype was recorded at least ten times. The V gene is TRBV4-3, the J gene TRBJ2-7; D perhaps matches TRBD1 (6 bases). Germline V gives CDR1 LGHNA, CDR2 YSLEER. This CDR3 is built from 15 residues. V gave up 0 bases and J gave up 5 bases, with 14 bases separating them. The CDR3 nucleotides read TGCGCCAGCAGCCAAGATGGGGGCCCAGAAGACGAGCAGTACTTC. Its protein product is CASSQDGGPEDEQYF.

The genes are TRBV20-1 and TRBJ2-1, with 10 positions matching TRBD2. Looked up from germline, CDR1 is DFQATT and CDR2 is SNEGSKA (reference sequence). The CDR3 totals 16 residues. The ends lost 6 bases at V and 0 bases at J; junction bases unmatched: 8. CDR3 sequence (DNA): TGCAGTGCCCCCCGGTCTAGCGGGAGCTCCTACAATGAGCAGTTCTTC. Translating it yields CSAPRSSGSSYNEQFF.

A remark on this clonotype: Given a much more abundant clone one base away, this may be a read error. The V call is TRBV24-1, the J call TRBJ2-3, with D hard to call. Germline V gene sequence: CDR1 KGHDR, CDR2 SFDVKD. The CDR3 contains 13 residues. The CDR3, as DNA: TGTGCCACCAGTGACGGGTTCCCAGATACGCTGTATTTT. Translated: CATSDGFPDTLYF.

Worth noting for this clonotype: A much larger clonotype is one base distant, so this may be a read error. The chain links TRBV12-5 to TRBJ2-4; D is possibly TRBD2 (7 bases). Per the germline V gene, CDR1 is LGHNT and CDR2 is FRNRAP. This CDR3 spans 17 amino acids. The CDR3 DNA is TGTGCTAGTAATTCCGGGGGGCAGGGTATAGCCAAAAACATTCGGTACTTC. It codes for CASNSGGQGIAKNIRYF.